This T cell receptor beta chain was recorded in a study of T cell changes during pregnancy in multiple sclerosis. The CDR3 covers 13 residues. V was pared by 6 bases and J by 0 bases, with 8 bases between. The germline CDR1 and CDR2 sequences are LNHDA and SQIVND (reference sequence). Assay used: immunoSEQ multiplex PCR; TCRdb lists only in-frame clones, some missing. Here the sample spans about 53,000 clones, about 90% being singletons. The specimen comprised CD4+ T cells from peripheral blood mononuclear cells, sampled in the third trimester of pregnancy. This sequence originates from a female donor with multiple sclerosis, enrolled in a pregnancy study. The chain carries TRBV19 and TRBJ1-2; D not resolved. The chain's CDR3 is CASSQTTNYGYTF. The CDR3 DNA reads TGTGCCAGTAGCCAGACTACTAACTATGGCTACACCTTC.